There are many counts of the clone carrying this T cell receptor beta chain. The antigen is not known. The CDR3 runs to 14 residues. Per germline, CDR1 SGHAT and CDR2 FQDESV (reference sequence). V gave up 5 bases and J gave up 1 base, with 12 bases separating them. Primers used in a second PCR of roughly 7 to 12 cycles were a sample-barcoded 5' primer and a J-beta primer mix. One entry per CDR3 protein results from TCRdb running MiXCR on the 5' RACE reads. The repertoire consists of under 1,000,000 distinct CDR3 sequences, with around 50% occurring once and the leading ten covering approximately 18%. This specimen belongs to a study of blood T cells in healthy people across ages. Findings of the study overall: Versus aged donors, long-lived donors had higher diversity and more naive CD4+ cells.

The chain carries TRBV11-1 and TRBJ2-7, with D perhaps being TRBD1 or TRBD2 (5 bases each). Sequenced sample: blood. This receptor was obtained from a man of 80 years or more in good health. The CDR3 DNA sequence: TGTGCCAGCAGCGCATTCGGGGCGTCCTACGAGCAGTACTTC. Its protein product is CASSAFGASYEQYF.